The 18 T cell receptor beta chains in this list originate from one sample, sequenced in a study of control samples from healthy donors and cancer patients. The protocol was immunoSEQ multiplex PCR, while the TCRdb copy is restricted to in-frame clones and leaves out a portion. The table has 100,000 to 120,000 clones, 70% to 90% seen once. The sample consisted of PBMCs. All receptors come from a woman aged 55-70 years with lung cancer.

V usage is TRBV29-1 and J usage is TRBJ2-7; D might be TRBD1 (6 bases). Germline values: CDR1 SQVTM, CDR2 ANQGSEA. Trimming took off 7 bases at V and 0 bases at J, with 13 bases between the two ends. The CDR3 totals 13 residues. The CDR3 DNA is TGCAGCGCTCGGACAGCCAGCTCCTACGAGCAGTACTTC. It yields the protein CSARTASSYEQYF.

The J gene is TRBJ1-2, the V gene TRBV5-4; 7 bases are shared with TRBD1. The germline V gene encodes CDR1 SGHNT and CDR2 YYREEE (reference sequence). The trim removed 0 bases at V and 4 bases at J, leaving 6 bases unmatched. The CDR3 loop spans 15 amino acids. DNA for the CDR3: TGTGCCAGCAGCTTGGCGGGCAGGGGGGGCTATGGCTACACCTTC. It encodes CASSLAGRGGYGYTF.

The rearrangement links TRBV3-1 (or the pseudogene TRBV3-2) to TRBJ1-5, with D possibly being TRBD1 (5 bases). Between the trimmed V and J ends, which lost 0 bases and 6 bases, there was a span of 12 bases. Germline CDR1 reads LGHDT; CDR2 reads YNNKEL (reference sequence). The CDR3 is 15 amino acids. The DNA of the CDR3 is TGTGCCAGCAGCCAAGATACAAGGGGCGGTCAGCCCCAGCATTTT. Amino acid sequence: CASSQDTRGGQPQHF.

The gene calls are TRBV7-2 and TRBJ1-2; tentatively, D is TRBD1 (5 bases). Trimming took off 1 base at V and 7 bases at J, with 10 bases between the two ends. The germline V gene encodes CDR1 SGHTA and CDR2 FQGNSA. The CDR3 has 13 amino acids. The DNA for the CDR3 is TGTGCCAGCAGCTTAGGGGGGAGAATTGGCTACACCTTC. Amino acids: CASSLGGRIGYTF.

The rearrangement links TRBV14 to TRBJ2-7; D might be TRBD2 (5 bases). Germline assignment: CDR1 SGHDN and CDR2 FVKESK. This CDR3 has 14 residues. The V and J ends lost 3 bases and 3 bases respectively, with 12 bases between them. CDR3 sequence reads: CASSHRTGIYEQYF. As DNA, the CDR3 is TGTGCCAGCAGCCATAGGACGGGGATCTACGAGCAGTACTTC.

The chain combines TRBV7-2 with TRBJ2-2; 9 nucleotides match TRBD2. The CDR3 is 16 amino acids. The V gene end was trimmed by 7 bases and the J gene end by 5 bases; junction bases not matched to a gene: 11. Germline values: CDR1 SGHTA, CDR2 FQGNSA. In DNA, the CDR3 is TGTGCCAGCAAGCCGGGTAGCGGGAGATGGACCGGGGAGCTGTTTTTT. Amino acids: CASKPGSGRWTGELFF.

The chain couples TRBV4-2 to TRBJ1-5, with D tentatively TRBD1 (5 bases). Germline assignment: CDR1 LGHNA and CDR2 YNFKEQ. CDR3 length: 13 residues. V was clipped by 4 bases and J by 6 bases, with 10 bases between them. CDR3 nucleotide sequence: TGTGCCAGCAGCCCCTTAGGGGTTCAGCCCCAGCATTTT. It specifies CASSPLGVQPQHF.

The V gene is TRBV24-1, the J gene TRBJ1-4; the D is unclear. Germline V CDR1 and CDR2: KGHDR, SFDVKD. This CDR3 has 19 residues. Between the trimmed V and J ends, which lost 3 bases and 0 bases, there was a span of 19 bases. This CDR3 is CATSDGGTDSSATNEKLFF. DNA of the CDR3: TGTGCCACCAGTGATGGAGGAACAGATTCTTCCGCAACTAATGAAAAACTGTTTTTT.

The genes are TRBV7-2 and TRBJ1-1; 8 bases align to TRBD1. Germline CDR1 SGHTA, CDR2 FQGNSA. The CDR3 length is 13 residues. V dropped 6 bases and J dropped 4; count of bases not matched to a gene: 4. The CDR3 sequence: CASRATGGTEAFF. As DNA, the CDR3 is TGTGCCAGCAGAGCCACAGGGGGCACTGAAGCTTTCTTT.

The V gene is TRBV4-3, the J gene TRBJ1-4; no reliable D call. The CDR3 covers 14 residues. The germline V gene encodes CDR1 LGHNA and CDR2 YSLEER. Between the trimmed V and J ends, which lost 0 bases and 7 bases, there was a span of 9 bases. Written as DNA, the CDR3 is TGCGCCAGCAGCCAAGATCGGGGTGTTGAAAAACTGTTTTTT. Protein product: CASSQDRGVEKLFF.

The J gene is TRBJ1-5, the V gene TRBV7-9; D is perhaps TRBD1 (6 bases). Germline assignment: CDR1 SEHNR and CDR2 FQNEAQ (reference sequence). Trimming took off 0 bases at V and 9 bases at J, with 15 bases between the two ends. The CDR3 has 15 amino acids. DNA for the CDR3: TGTGCCAGCAGCTTAGCGGGACACCTTGCAGGGCCCCAGCATTTT. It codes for CASSLAGHLAGPQHF.

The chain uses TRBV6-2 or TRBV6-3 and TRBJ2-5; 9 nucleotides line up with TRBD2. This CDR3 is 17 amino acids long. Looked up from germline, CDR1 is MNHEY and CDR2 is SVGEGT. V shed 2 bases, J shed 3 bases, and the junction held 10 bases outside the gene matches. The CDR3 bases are TGTGCCAGCAGTTACCCCAGGACTAGCGCGCACGAAGAGACCCAGTACTTC. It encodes CASSYPRTSAHEETQYF.

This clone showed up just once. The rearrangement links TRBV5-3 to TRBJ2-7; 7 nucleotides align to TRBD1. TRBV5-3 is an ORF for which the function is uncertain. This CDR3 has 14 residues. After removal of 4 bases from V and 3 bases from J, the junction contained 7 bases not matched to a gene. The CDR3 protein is CARSAEGQIYEQYF. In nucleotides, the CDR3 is TGTGCCAGAAGCGCAGAGGGACAGATCTACGAGCAGTACTTC.

In DNA form, the CDR3 reads TGTGCCAGCAGCCAAGAGGCCCTGGATCTCAACTACGAGCAGTACTTC. Translation gives CASSQEALDLNYEQYF. V and J are TRBV4-2 and TRBJ2-7; D not resolved. This CDR3 is 16 amino acids long. Germline lookup yields CDR1 LGHNA and CDR2 YNFKEQ. V gave up 0 bases and J gave up 3 bases, with 15 bases separating them.

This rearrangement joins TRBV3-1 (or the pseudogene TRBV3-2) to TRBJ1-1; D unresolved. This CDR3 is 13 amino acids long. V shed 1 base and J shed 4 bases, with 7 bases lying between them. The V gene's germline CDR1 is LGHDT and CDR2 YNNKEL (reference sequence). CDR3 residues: CASSQGIGTEAFF. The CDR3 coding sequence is TGTGCCAGCAGCCAAGGGATCGGCACTGAAGCTTTCTTT.

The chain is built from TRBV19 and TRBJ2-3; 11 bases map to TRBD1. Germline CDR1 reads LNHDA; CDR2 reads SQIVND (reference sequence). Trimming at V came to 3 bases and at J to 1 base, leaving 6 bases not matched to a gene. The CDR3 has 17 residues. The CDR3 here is CASSIGQGARRTDTQYF. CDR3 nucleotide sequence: TGTGCCAGTAGTATCGGACAGGGGGCGAGGCGCACAGATACGCAGTATTTT.

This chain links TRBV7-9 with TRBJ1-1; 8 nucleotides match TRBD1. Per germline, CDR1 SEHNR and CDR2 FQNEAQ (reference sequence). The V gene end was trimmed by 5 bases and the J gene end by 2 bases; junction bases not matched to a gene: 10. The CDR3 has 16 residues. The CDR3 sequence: CASSPRGDRTNTEAFF. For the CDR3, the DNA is TGTGCCAGCAGCCCACGGGGGGACAGGACTAACACTGAAGCTTTCTTT.

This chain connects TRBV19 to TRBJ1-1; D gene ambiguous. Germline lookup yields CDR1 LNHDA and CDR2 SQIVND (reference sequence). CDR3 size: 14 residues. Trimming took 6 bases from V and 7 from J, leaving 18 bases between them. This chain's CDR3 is CASSPPGLTSEAFF. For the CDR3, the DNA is TGTGCCAGTAGCCCTCCTGGCCTCACCAGTGAAGCTTTCTTT.